Following are 18 T cell receptor beta chains from one sample sequenced in a study of T cell changes during pregnancy in multiple sclerosis. The table came from immunoSEQ multiplex PCR; TCRdb's copy has only in-frame clones and leaves some out. The table lists fewer than 45,000 clones, 89% of them singletons. The sequenced sample was CD4+ T cells from peripheral blood mononuclear cells, obtained after pregnancy. The receptors stem from a female donor in good health, enrolled as a control in a pregnancy study.

V usage is TRBV5-1 and J usage is TRBJ2-5; D may be TRBD1 (5 bases). Between the trimmed V and J ends, which lost 0 bases and 1 base, there was a span of 16 bases. The V gene's germline CDR1 is SGHRS and CDR2 YFSETQ. This CDR3 comprises 17 residues. The CDR3 nucleotides are TGCGCCAGCAGCTTGGGATATGGTAGGGGATTCCAAGAGACCCAGTACTTC. This translates into CASSLGYGRGFQETQYF. The whole variable domain, remainder taken from reference TRBV5-1 and TRBJ2-5, is KAGVTQTPRYLIKTRGQQVTLSCSPISGHRSVSWYQQTPGQGLQFLFEYFSETQRNKGNFPGRFSGRQFSNSRSEMNVSTLELGDSALYLCASSLGYGRGFQETQYFGPGTRLLVL.

The chain links TRBV29-1 to TRBJ1-1, with 9 nucleotides matching TRBD1. With 5 bases clipped from V and 5 bases from J, the junction kept 9 bases outside the gene matches. The CDR3 has 14 residues. Germline loops: CDR1 SQVTM, CDR2 ANQGSEA. The CDR3 DNA reads TGCAGCGTTCGGGGACAGGGCAGGGGGACTGAAGCTTTCTTT. This codes for CSVRGQGRGTEAFF.

The chain has TRBV7-2 and TRBJ2-3; TRBD2 agrees at 9 bases. J lost 2 bases, V lost 4 bases, and 7 bases had no gene match. CDR1 is SGHTA, CDR2 FQGNSA, per germline. This CDR3 spans 16 amino acids. The CDR3 is CASSSPQRGATDTQYF. The CDR3 DNA sequence: TGTGCCAGCAGCTCCCCCCAGCGGGGGGCCACAGATACGCAGTATTTT.

This rearrangement joins TRBV2 to TRBJ2-7, with a possible D match to TRBD2 (6 bases). Germline assignment: CDR1 SNHLY and CDR2 FYNNEI. CDR3 size: 14 residues. Deletions cut 3 bases from V and 0 bases from J, with 9 bases between. For the CDR3, the DNA is TGTGCCAGCAGTGAGGGACTCCCCTCCTACGAGCAGTACTTC. Its translation: CASSEGLPSYEQYF.

CDR3 loop: CASVTGTGQQETQYF. As DNA, the CDR3 is TGTGCCAGCGTTACCGGGACAGGGCAACAAGAGACCCAGTACTTC. The chain employs TRBV6-1 and TRBJ2-5; TRBD1 aligns across 9 bases. The CDR3 length is 15 residues. V was clipped by 8 bases and J by 2 bases; unmatched bases: 9. CDR1 MNHNS and CDR2 SASEGT come from the germline V gene.

V is TRBV29-1 and J is TRBJ2-5; perhaps TRBD2 as D (5 bases). Per the germline V gene, CDR1 is SQVTM and CDR2 is ANQGSEA. The ends were cut back, 7 bases at V and 4 bases at J, with 16 bases in the middle. This CDR3 comprises 13 residues. CDR3 region: CSARPRLTETQYF. The CDR3, as DNA: TGCAGCGCCCGCCCCCGACTAACAGAGACCCAGTACTTC.

The chain employs TRBV7-6 and TRBJ1-1, with 7 bases aligning to TRBD1. The CDR3 extends over 11 amino acids. V lost 2 bases to trimming and J lost 11 bases; unmatched junction nucleotides: 2. Looked up from germline, CDR1 is SGHVS and CDR2 is FNYEAQ. The CDR3 sequence: CASSLQGVAFF. CDR3 nucleotide sequence: TGTGCCAGCAGCTTACAGGGGGTGGCTTTCTTT.

This clone was detected once. This chain links TRBV9 with TRBJ2-5, with TRBD2 matching 9 bases. The germline V gene has CDR1 SGDLS and CDR2 YYNGEE. After removal of 0 bases from V and 5 bases from J, the junction contained 11 bases not matched to a gene. CDR3 size: 17 residues. The CDR3 sequence: CASSVGSGGGAYETQYF. The CDR3, as DNA: TGTGCCAGCAGCGTAGGGAGCGGCGGGGGGGCGTACGAGACCCAGTACTTC.

The rearrangement links TRBV7-2 to TRBJ2-7, with a tentative D call TRBD1 (5 bases). The CDR3 sequence is 12 residues long. The germline V and J ends were trimmed by 4 bases and 4 bases, with 8 bases remaining between them. CDR1 and CDR2 from the germline V gene are SGHTA and FQGNSA. In nucleotides, the CDR3 is TGTGCCAGCAGCTCAACAGGTTACGAGCAGTACTTC. Translation gives CASSSTGYEQYF.

V is TRBV5-4 and J is TRBJ1-2; 10 bases are a match to TRBD1. The CDR3 length is 15 residues. Per the germline V gene, CDR1 is SGHNT and CDR2 is YYREEE (reference sequence). J lost 5 bases, V lost 5 bases, and 9 bases had no gene match. The CDR3 region has the DNA TGTGCCAGCAGACCCGGGACAGGGGCGACGTATGGCTACACCTTC. Encoded protein: CASRPGTGATYGYTF.

The V gene is TRBV5-1, the J gene TRBJ2-1; TRBD1 matches 8 bases. Germline V gives CDR1 SGHRS, CDR2 YFSETQ. V lost 4 bases and J lost 6; bases outside the gene matches: 9. CDR3 length: 15 residues. CDR3 region: CASSDRDRSFNEQFF. The DNA of the CDR3 is TGCGCCAGCAGCGACCGGGACAGGAGCTTCAATGAGCAGTTCTTC.

The chain has TRBV19 and TRBJ1-5; 7 bases match TRBD1. Germline V gives CDR1 LNHDA, CDR2 SQIVND (reference sequence). This CDR3 has 14 amino acids. The V segment lost 5 bases and the J segment 4 bases; nucleotides outside the gene matches: 5. The CDR3 DNA follows: TGTGCCAGTAGTTTGGGACAGCTAAATCAGCCCCAGCATTTT. Translated, it gives CASSLGQLNQPQHF.

J is TRBJ2-3 and V is TRBV4-1; tentatively, D is TRBD2 (5 bases). CDR1 and CDR2 from the germline V gene are MGHRA and YSYEKL. CDR3 length: 13 residues. Between the trimmed V and J ends, which lost 5 bases and 6 bases, there was a span of 12 bases. DNA for the CDR3: TGCGCCAGCAGCGTCTCCCGGGGTGATACGCAGTATTTT. Translation gives CASSVSRGDTQYF.

This chain uses TRBV4-3 with TRBJ2-3; 7 bases map to TRBD2. V was clipped by 8 bases and J by 7 bases; unmatched bases: 24. Germline V lookup: CDR1 LGHNA, CDR2 YSLEER. The CDR3 totals 18 residues. The CDR3 region is CASARTLAGRTGGNTQYF. The CDR3 bases are TGCGCCAGCGCCCGGACTCTGGCAGGTAGAACCGGGGGGAATACGCAGTATTTT.

This chain joins TRBV6-1 and TRBJ2-3, with D possibly being TRBD1 (7 bases). V was shortened by 6 bases and J by 4 bases, with 14 bases between the two germline ends. Germline V gives CDR1 MNHNS, CDR2 SASEGT. There are 14 residues in the CDR3. CDR3: CASRTQGRPDTQYF. CDR3 nucleotides: TGTGCCAGCAGAACACAGGGGAGGCCAGATACGCAGTATTTT.

The chain uses TRBV18 and TRBJ2-2, with D uncertain. The CDR3 extends over 13 amino acids. Germline V gene sequence: CDR1 KGHSH, CDR2 LQKENI. V lost 6 bases to trimming and J lost 3 bases, with 8 bases between them. CDR3 nucleotides: TGTGCCAGCTCCACCGGAGACACCGGGGAGCTGTTTTTT. Its protein product is CASSTGDTGELFF.

This chain uses TRBV9 with TRBJ1-1; no reliable D call. V was shortened by 4 bases and J by 4 bases, with 11 bases between the two germline ends. Per the germline V gene, CDR1 is SGDLS and CDR2 is YYNGEE. The CDR3 length is 13 residues. CDR3 in amino acids: CASSTNPSTEAFF. The CDR3 DNA follows: TGTGCCAGCAGCACCAATCCTAGCACTGAAGCTTTCTTT.

The chain employs TRBV11-2 and TRBJ2-7; D is possibly TRBD2 (5 bases). V dropped 1 base and J dropped 1 base, with 8 bases sitting between them. CDR1 is SGHAT and CDR2 is FQNNGV in the germline V gene. CDR3 length: 14 residues. The CDR3 DNA reads TGTGCCAGCAGCTTAGTGGGGAGTTCCTACGAGCAGTACTTC. Translated: CASSLVGSSYEQYF.